A single sample is the source of the 8 T cell receptor beta chains below, sequenced in a study of cytomegalovirus exposure and HLA in healthy donors. The study ran its PCR with 60 Vbeta and 13 Jbeta primers. TCRdb's copy holds only in-frame clones and misses some; the assay was immunoSEQ multiplex PCR. The sample holds 200,000 or so clones, approximately 78% seen once. The sample was PBMCs. These receptors were taken from a woman aged 45-59 years in good health and CMV-seropositive.

This sequence joins TRBV5-1 and TRBJ2-3, with D possibly being TRBD1 (8 bases). Looked up from germline, CDR1 is SGHRS and CDR2 is YFSETQ. Trimming shortened V by 0 bases and J by 4 bases, and 18 bases separated the two germline ends. The CDR3 has 17 residues. CDR3 in DNA: TGCGCCAGCAGCTTGGCCCCTACAGGGGGGGGCCCAGATACGCAGTATTTT. Translated, it gives CASSLAPTGGGPDTQYF.

The gene calls are TRBV5-5 and TRBJ1-2, with 7 nucleotides matching TRBD1. The CDR3 spans 15 residues. CDR1 and CDR2 from the germline V gene are SGHKS and YYEKEE (reference sequence). V lost 4 bases and J lost 2; bases outside the gene matches: 8. This chain's CDR3 is CASSTSGQRNYGYTF. The CDR3 DNA is TGTGCCAGCAGCACGTCGGGACAGCGCAACTATGGCTACACCTTC. Together with reference TRBV5-5 and TRBJ1-2, the CDR3 gives the full variable domain: DAGVTQSPTHLIKTRGQQVTLRCSPISGHKSVSWYQQVLGQGPQFIFQYYEKEERGRGNFPDRFSARQFPNYSSELNVNALLLGDSALYLCASSTSGQRNYGYTFGSGTRLTVV.

The chain carries TRBV18 and TRBJ2-7, with D unclear. Per the germline V gene, CDR1 is KGHSH and CDR2 is LQKENI. CDR3 length: 14 amino acids. The V end was cut by 0 bases, the J end by 4 bases, with 10 bases between. The CDR3 sequence is CASSPPQSLYEQYF. The CDR3 nucleotides read TGTGCCAGCTCACCACCACAGAGCCTTTACGAGCAGTACTTC.

The CDR3: CASSLSYYEQYF. CDR3 bases: TGTGCCAGCAGTCTATCTTACTACGAGCAGTACTTC. The chain is built from TRBV6-6 and TRBJ2-7; the D is unclear. The CDR3 spans 12 residues. Germline CDR1 is MNHNY and CDR2 is SVGAGI (reference sequence). V lost 5 bases to trimming and J lost 3 bases, with 8 bases between them.

This clone was observed a few times. The chain joins TRBV6-6 to TRBJ2-2; D perhaps matches TRBD1 (6 bases). The CDR3 totals 16 residues. Looked up from germline, CDR1 is MNHNY and CDR2 is SVGAGI (reference sequence). V was shortened by 5 bases and J by 1 base, with 14 bases between the two germline ends. CDR3 amino acids: CASSPIPGQNTGELFF. The DNA for the CDR3 is TGTGCCAGCAGTCCTATACCGGGACAGAACACCGGGGAGCTGTTTTTT.

V is TRBV6-1 and J is TRBJ1-2; D is ambiguous. In germline, CDR1 is MNHNS, CDR2 SASEGT. The V end lost 0 bases, the J end lost 8 bases, and 10 bases lay between the germline ends. The CDR3 runs to 13 residues. The CDR3 reads CASSEADFRGYTF. The CDR3, as DNA: TGTGCCAGCAGTGAAGCTGACTTCCGCGGCTACACCTTC.

The V and J genes are TRBV18 and TRBJ1-1; 9 nucleotides agree with TRBD1. The CDR3 is 15 amino acids. Germline CDR1 KGHSH, CDR2 LQKENI. Trimming removed 6 bases from V and 2 bases from J; junction bases left unmatched: 7. The DNA of the CDR3 is TGTGCCAGCTCCCCTTCACAGGGGGCCAACACTGAAGCTTTCTTT. As protein: CASSPSQGANTEAFF.

The genes are TRBV7-2 and TRBJ2-1; D not resolved. The CDR3 is 15 amino acids. Germline V gene sequence: CDR1 SGHTA, CDR2 FQGNSA. V lost 3 bases to trimming and J lost 6 bases, with 15 bases between them. CDR3 residues: CASSFAAHYPNEQFF. The DNA of the CDR3 is TGTGCCAGCAGCTTTGCGGCACATTACCCCAATGAGCAGTTCTTC. The full variable domain, rest sourced from reference TRBV7-2 and TRBJ2-1, is GAGVSQSPSNKVTEKGKDVELRCDPISGHTALYWYRQSLGQGLEFLIYFQGNSAPDKSGLPSDRFSAERTGGSVSTLTIQRTQQEDSAVYLCASSFAAHYPNEQFFGPGTRLTVL.